Sequencing of this T cell receptor (beta chain) was carried out in a study of T cells in Graves' hyperthyroidism and ophthalmopathy. The CDR3 contains 14 residues. The germline V gene encodes CDR1 GTSNPN and CDR2 SVGIG (reference sequence). The ends lost 2 bases at V and 4 bases at J; junction bases unmatched: 6. RNA transcripts gave rise to amplified TCR beta CDR3 regions. A set of HTBI primers served as the primers for a first-round RT-PCR of the TCR CDR3. TCRdb independently ran MiXCR on the multiplex PCR reads; one entry per CDR3 protein. The sample lists about 350,000 distinct CDR3 sequences, about an eighth occurring once. This clonotype occurred a few times.

This clonotype was obtained from a middle-aged woman with Graves' ophthalmopathy. The sample was blood. This sequence joins TRBV30 and TRBJ1-1; 8 bases agree with TRBD1. In DNA, the CDR3 is TGTGCCTGGAGTATCACAGGGGGTTCCACTGAAGCTTTCTTT. This codes for CAWSITGGSTEAFF.